The source of this T cell receptor beta chain is a study of cytomegalovirus exposure and HLA in healthy donors. Produced via immunoSEQ multiplex PCR; TCRdb's table is partial and in-frame only. The data contain about 240,000 clones, about 86% of them singletons. This clone was seen just once. The CDR3 is 16 amino acids. Germline V CDR1 and CDR2: SGHAT, FQNNGV. The V gene end was trimmed by 5 bases and the J gene end by 3 bases; junction bases not matched to a gene: 12. Sequencing input: PBMCs. The V call is TRBV11-2, the J call TRBJ2-7, with 8 bases identical to TRBD2. The source is a young man in good health and CMV-seronegative. The CDR3 here is CASSPREGLPGYEQYF. CDR3 DNA sequence: TGTGCCAGCAGCCCCCGGGAGGGACTTCCGGGCTACGAGCAGTACTTC.